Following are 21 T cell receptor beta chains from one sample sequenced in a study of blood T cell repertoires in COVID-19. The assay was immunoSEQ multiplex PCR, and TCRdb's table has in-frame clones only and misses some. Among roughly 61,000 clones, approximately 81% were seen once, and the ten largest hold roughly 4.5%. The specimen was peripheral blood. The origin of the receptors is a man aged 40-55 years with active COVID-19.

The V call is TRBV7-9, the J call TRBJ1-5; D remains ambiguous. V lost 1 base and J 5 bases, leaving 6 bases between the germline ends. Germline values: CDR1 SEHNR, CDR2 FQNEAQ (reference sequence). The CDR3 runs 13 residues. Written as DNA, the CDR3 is TGTGCCAGCAGCTTAGGCAGTTATCAGCCCCAGCATTTT. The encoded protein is CASSLGSYQPQHF.

Here the CDR3 DNA reads TGTGCCAGCAGTTGGATTAGCGGGAGGTCCTACGAGCAGTACTTC. Its translation: CASSWISGRSYEQYF. V usage is TRBV27 and J usage is TRBJ2-7; TRBD2 matches at 10 bases. The V and J ends lost 4 bases and 1 base, in that order; junction bases with no gene match: 4. The CDR3 covers 15 residues. CDR1 MNHEY and CDR2 SMNVEV come from the germline V gene (reference sequence).

The CDR3 protein is CASSLEGGWTEAFF. CDR3 coding DNA: TGTGCCAGCAGTTTGGAAGGGGGCTGGACTGAAGCTTTCTTT. The chain employs TRBV27 and TRBJ1-1, with 7 bases lining up with TRBD1. V lost 3 bases, J lost 5 bases, and 6 bases stayed unmatched. The CDR3 length is 14 residues. Per the germline V gene, CDR1 is MNHEY and CDR2 is SMNVEV (reference sequence).

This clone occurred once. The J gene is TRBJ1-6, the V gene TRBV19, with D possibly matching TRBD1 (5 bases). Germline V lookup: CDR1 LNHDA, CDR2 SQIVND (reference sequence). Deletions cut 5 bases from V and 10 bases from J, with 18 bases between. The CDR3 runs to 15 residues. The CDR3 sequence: CASSVGTGIGSPLHF. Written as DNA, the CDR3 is TGTGCCAGTAGTGTAGGGACGGGGATCGGGTCACCCCTCCACTTT.

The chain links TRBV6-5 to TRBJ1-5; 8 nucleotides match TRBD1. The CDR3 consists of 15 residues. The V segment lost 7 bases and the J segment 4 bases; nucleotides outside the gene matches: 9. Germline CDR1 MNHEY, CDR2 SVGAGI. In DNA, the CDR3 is TGTGCCAGCAAATTGTCCAGGGGGCAAAATCAGCCCCAGCATTTT. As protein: CASKLSRGQNQPQHF.

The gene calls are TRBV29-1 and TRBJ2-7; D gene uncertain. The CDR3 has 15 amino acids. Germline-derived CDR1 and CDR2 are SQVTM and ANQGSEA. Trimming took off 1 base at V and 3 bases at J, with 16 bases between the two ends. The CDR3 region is CSVEVGVRADYEQYF. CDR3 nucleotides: TGCAGCGTTGAAGTAGGAGTTAGAGCTGACTACGAGCAGTACTTC.

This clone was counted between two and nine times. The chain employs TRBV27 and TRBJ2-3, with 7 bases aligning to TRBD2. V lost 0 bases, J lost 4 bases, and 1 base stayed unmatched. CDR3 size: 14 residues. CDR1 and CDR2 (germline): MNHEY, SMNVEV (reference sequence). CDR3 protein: CASSLSAGADTQYF. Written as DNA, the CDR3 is TGTGCCAGCAGTTTATCGGCGGGGGCAGATACGCAGTATTTT.

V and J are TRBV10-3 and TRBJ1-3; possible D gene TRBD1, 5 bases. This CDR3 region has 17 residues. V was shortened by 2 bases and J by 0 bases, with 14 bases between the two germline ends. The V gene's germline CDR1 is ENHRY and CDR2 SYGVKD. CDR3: CAISERRDADSGNTIYF. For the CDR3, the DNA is TGTGCCATCAGTGAGAGGAGGGACGCCGACTCTGGAAACACCATATATTTT.

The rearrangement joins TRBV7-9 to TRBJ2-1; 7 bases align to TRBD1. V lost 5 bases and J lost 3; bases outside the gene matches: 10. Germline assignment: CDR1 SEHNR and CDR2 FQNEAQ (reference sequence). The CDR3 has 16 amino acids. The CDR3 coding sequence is TGTGCCAGCAGCCGTTTAGATTCAGGGGGCTACAATGAGCAGTTCTTC. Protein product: CASSRLDSGGYNEQFF.

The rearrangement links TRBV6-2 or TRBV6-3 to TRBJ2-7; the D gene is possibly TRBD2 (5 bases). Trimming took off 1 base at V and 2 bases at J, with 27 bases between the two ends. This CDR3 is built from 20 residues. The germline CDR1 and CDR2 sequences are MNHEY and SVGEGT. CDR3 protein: CASSYYLRAKRTQRPYEQYF. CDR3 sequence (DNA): TGTGCCAGCAGTTACTATTTGCGGGCGAAACGAACCCAGAGACCCTACGAGCAGTACTTC.

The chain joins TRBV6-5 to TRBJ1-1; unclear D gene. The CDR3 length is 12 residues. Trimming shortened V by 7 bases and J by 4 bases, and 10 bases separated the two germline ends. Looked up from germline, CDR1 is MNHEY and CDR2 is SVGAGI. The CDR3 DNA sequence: TGTGCCAGCACCGCCCGGGGCACTGAAGCTTTCTTT. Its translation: CASTARGTEAFF.

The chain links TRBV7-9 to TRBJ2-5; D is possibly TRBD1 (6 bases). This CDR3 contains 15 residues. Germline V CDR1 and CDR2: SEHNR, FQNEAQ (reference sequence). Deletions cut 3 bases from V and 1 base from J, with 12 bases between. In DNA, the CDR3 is TGTGCCAGCAGCTTTACGGGACAAATCCAAGAGACCCAGTACTTC. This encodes CASSFTGQIQETQYF.

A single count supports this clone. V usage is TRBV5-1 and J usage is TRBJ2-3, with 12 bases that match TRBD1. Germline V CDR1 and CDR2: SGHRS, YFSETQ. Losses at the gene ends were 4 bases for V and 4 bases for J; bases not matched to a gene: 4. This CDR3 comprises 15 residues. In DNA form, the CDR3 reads TGCGCCAGCAGCACGGGACAGGGGGCGGCAGATACGCAGTATTTT. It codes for CASSTGQGAADTQYF.

The CDR3 here is CASSLSGRYQETQYF. Here the CDR3 DNA reads TGTGCCAGCAGCTTGAGCGGGAGATACCAAGAGACCCAGTACTTC. This chain joins TRBV5-6 and TRBJ2-5, with 8 bases matching TRBD2. The CDR3 is made up of 15 amino acids. V lost 1 base to trimming and J lost 0 bases; unmatched junction nucleotides: 2. Per germline, CDR1 SGHDT and CDR2 YYEEEE.

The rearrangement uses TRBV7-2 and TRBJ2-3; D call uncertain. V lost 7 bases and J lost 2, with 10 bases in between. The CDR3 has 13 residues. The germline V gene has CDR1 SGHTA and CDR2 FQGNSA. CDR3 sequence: CASTPTYTDTQYF. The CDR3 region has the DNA TGTGCCAGCACCCCCACCTACACAGATACGCAGTATTTT.

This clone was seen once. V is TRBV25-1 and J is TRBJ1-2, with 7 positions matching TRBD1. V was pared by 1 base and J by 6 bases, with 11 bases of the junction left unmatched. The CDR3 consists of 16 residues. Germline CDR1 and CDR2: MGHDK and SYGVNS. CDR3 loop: CASSEFFQGGRDGYTF. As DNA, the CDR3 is TGTGCCAGCAGTGAATTTTTTCAGGGGGGTAGGGATGGCTACACCTTC.

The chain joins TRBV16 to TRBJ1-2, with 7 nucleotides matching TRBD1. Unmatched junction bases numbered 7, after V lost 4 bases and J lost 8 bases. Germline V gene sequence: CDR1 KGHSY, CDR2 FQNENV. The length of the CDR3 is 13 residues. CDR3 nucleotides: TGTGCCAGCAGCCTCCTGACAGGGAAGGGCTACACCTTC. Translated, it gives CASSLLTGKGYTF.

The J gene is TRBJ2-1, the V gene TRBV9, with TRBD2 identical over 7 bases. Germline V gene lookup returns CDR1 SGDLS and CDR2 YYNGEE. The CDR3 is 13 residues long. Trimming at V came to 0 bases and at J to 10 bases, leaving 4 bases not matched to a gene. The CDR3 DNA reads TGTGCCAGCAGCGTAGGGGGAGGGAGCGAGCAGTTCTTC. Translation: CASSVGGGSEQFF. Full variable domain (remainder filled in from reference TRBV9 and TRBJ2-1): DSGVTQTPKHLITATGQRVTLRCSPRSGDLSVYWYQQSLDQGLQFLIQYYNGEERAKGNILERFSAQQFPDLHSELNLSSLELGDSALYFCASSVGGGSEQFFGPGTRLTVL.

CDR3 amino acids: CASGLTGSTEAFF. CDR3 coding DNA: TGTGCCAGCGGCTTGACAGGGTCCACTGAAGCTTTCTTT. The chain joins TRBV27 to TRBJ1-1; 7 bases are a match to TRBD1. Germline V lookup: CDR1 MNHEY, CDR2 SMNVEV (reference sequence). CDR3 length: 13 residues. The V and J ends lost 8 bases and 4 bases, in that order; junction bases with no gene match: 7.

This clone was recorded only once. CDR3 nucleotides: TGCGCCAGCAGCACTAGCGGTCCCTACGAGCAGTACTTC. This translates into CASSTSGPYEQYF. This chain joins TRBV5-1 and TRBJ2-7, with 8 bases matching TRBD2. Germline V gene lookup returns CDR1 SGHRS and CDR2 YFSETQ. After removal of 4 bases from V and 2 bases from J, the junction contained 2 bases not matched to a gene. The CDR3 extends over 13 amino acids.

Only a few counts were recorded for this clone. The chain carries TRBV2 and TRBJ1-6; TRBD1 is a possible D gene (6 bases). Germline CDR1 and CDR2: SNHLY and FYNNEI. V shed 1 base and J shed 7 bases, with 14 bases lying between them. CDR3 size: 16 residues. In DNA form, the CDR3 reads TGTGCCAGCAGTGAAGGTCGAGGGGGAGAGAATTCACCCCTCCACTTT. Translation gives CASSEGRGGENSPLHF.